The clone carrying this TCR beta chain has a single count. A second 7 to 11 cycle PCR used barcoded and J-beta primers. A single record per CDR3 protein comes from TCRdb applying MiXCR to the 5' RACE reads. The table includes more than 900,000 distinct CDR3 sequences, 25% to 35% detected once. CDR3 size: 13 residues. Germline V gives CDR1 MNHEY, CDR2 SMNVEV (reference sequence). Trimming removed 5 bases at V and 6 bases at J, with 11 bases between. These data belong to a study of blood T cells in healthy people across ages. Another study also made use of these data, one on T cells of mothers and their children. That paper adds: All extracted RNA went into cDNA synthesis, about 1.4 ug per 15 ul.

The V and J genes are TRBV27 and TRBJ2-1; no clear D gene. This sequence originates from a woman aged 40 to 55 in good health. Material: blood. The CDR3 sequence: CASSQRLVNEQFF. The CDR3 nucleotides are TGTGCCAGCAGTCAACGCTTAGTCAATGAGCAGTTCTTC.